The 10 T cell receptor beta chains listed next were all sequenced from one sample in a study of cytomegalovirus exposure and HLA in healthy donors. PCR used 60 Vbeta primers and 13 Jbeta primers. The table came from immunoSEQ multiplex PCR; TCRdb's copy has only in-frame clones and leaves some out. The table includes approximately 190,000 clones, roughly 73% detected once. Sequencing was done on a sample of PBMCs. These receptors all stem from a woman aged 25 to 39 in good health and CMV-seropositive.

This clone was seen only a few times. V and J are TRBV6-5 and TRBJ1-4; no clear D. Looked up from germline, CDR1 is MNHEY and CDR2 is SVGAGI. The V end was cut by 4 bases, the J end by 3 bases, with 6 bases between. The CDR3 length is 13 residues. The CDR3 loop reads CASSFRSNEKLFF. The CDR3 nucleotides are TGTGCCAGCAGTTTCAGGTCTAATGAAAAACTGTTTTTT.

The chain couples TRBV4-3 to TRBJ1-1; D is perhaps TRBD1 (5 bases). The germline V gene has CDR1 LGHNA and CDR2 YSLEER. The CDR3 covers 16 residues. Trimming shortened V by 0 bases and J by 4 bases, and 15 bases separated the two germline ends. The CDR3 spells CASSQERAGLFTEAFF. For the CDR3, the DNA is TGCGCCAGCAGCCAAGAGAGGGCGGGGCTATTCACTGAAGCTTTCTTT.

This chain links TRBV6-4 with TRBJ2-2, with a weak D call TRBD2 (5 bases). The CDR3 runs 14 residues. Germline V lookup: CDR1 MRHNA, CDR2 SNTAGT. Trimming shortened V by 0 bases and J by 6 bases, and 8 bases separated the two germline ends. The DNA of the CDR3 is TGTGCCAGCAGTGACTCAAGGCGGGCCGGGGAGCTGTTTTTT. It specifies CASSDSRRAGELFF.

The rearrangement joins TRBV7-2 to TRBJ1-5; no definite D call. This CDR3 spans 12 amino acids. CDR1 and CDR2 (germline): SGHTA, FQGNSA. Trimming shortened V by 5 bases and J by 3 bases, and 5 bases separated the two germline ends. CDR3 coding DNA: TGTGCCAGCAGCCGGGACAATCAGCCCCAGCATTTT. Its translation is CASSRDNQPQHF.

In this sample, this clone turned up once. Here the CDR3 DNA reads TGCAGCGCTGCGGAGGGGGGGGGAGGGACCCAGTACTTC. Its translation is CSAAEGGGGTQYF. The chain combines TRBV29-1 with TRBJ2-5; possibly TRBD2 for D (7 bases). The CDR3 has 13 residues. Germline values: CDR1 SQVTM, CDR2 ANQGSEA. Deletions cut 7 bases from V and 7 bases from J, with 19 bases between. Together with reference TRBV29-1 and TRBJ2-5, the CDR3 gives the full variable domain: SAVISQKPSRDICQRGTSLTIQCQVDSQVTMMFWYRQQPGQSLTLIATANQGSEATYESGFVIDKFPISRPNLTFSTLTVSNMSPEDSSIYLCSAAEGGGGTQYFGPGTRLLVL.

This clone was observed a handful of times. This chain joins TRBV5-1 and TRBJ1-1, with 10 positions matching TRBD1. The V gene end was trimmed by 2 bases and the J gene end by 5 bases; junction bases not matched to a gene: 6. CDR1 and CDR2 from the germline V gene are SGHRS and YFSETQ. The CDR3 is made up of 15 amino acids. CDR3 protein: CASSLGTGVGTEAFF. The CDR3 DNA reads TGCGCCAGCAGCTTAGGGACAGGGGTTGGGACTGAAGCTTTCTTT.

This CDR3 is CASSVQGIYGYTF. CDR3 sequence (DNA): TGTGCCAGTAGTGTGCAGGGGATCTATGGCTACACCTTC. The rearrangement links TRBV19 to TRBJ1-2, with D possibly TRBD1 on 6 matching bases. The V and J ends lost 5 bases and 4 bases respectively, with 11 bases between them. The V gene's germline CDR1 is LNHDA and CDR2 SQIVND (reference sequence). The CDR3 has 13 residues.

The chain has TRBV30 and TRBJ2-3; 11 nucleotides agree with TRBD1. With 8 bases clipped from V and 3 bases from J, the junction kept 4 bases outside the gene matches. The CDR3 has 13 amino acids. Germline values: CDR1 GTSNPN, CDR2 SVGIG (reference sequence). CDR3 sequence reads: CAGGTGGTDTQYF. The CDR3 bases are TGTGCCGGAGGGACAGGGGGAACAGATACGCAGTATTTT.

This rearrangement joins TRBV28 to TRBJ1-6; D is ambiguous. V gave up 6 bases and J gave up 0 bases, with 9 bases separating them. Germline V gene lookup returns CDR1 MDHEN and CDR2 SYDVKM. This CDR3 contains 15 residues. CDR3 nucleotides: TGTGCCAGCAGGCGATCTAGCTCCTATAATTCACCCCTCCACTTT. Translation gives CASRRSSSYNSPLHF.

The table lists this clone with many counts. The gene calls are TRBV6-5 and TRBJ1-1; D gene uncertain. This CDR3 has 13 amino acids. The germline CDR1 and CDR2 sequences are MNHEY and SVGAGI. V was trimmed by 2 bases and J by 4 bases, leaving 8 bases between them. CDR3 protein: CASSYGRITEAFF. In DNA form, the CDR3 reads TGTGCCAGCAGTTACGGGCGAATCACTGAAGCTTTCTTT.